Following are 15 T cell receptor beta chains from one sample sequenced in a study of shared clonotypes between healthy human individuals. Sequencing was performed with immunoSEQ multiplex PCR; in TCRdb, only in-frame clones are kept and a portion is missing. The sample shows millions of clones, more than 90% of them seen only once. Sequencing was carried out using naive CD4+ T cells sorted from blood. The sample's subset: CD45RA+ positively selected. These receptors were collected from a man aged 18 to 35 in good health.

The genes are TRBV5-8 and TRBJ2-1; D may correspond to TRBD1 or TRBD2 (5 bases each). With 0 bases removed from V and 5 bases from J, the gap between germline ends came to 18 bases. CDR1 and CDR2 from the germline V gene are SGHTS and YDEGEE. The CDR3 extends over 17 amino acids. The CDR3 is CASSLGVWDAPDNEQFF. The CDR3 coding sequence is TGTGCCAGCAGCTTGGGGGTGTGGGACGCCCCGGACAATGAGCAGTTCTTC.

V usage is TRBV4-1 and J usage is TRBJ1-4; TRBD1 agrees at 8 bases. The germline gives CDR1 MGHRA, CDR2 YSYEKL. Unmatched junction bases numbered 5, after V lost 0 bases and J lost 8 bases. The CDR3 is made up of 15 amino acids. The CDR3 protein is CASSQETGAGEKLFF. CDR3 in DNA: TGCGCCAGCAGCCAAGAGACAGGGGCGGGGGAAAAACTGTTTTTT.

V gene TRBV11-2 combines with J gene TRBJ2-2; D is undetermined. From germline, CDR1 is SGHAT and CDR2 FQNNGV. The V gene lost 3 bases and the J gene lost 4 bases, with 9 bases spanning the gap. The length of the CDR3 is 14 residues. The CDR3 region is CASSFFEVTGELFF. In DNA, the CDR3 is TGTGCCAGCAGCTTCTTCGAGGTCACCGGGGAGCTGTTTTTT.

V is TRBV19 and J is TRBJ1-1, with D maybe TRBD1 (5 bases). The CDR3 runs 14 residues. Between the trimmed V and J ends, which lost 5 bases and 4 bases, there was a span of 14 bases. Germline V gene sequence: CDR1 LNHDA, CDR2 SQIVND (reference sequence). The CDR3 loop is CASSEDPRGTEAFF. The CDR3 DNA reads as TGTGCCAGTAGTGAGGACCCGAGGGGCACTGAAGCTTTCTTT.

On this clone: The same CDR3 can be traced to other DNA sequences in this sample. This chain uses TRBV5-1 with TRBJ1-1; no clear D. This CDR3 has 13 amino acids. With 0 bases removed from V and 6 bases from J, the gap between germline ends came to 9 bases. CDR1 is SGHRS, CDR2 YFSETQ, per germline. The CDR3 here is CASSLAGLSEAFF. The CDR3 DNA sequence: TGCGCCAGCAGCTTGGCCGGGCTCTCTGAAGCTTTCTTT. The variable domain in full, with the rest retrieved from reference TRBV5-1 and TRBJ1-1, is KAGVTQTPRYLIKTRGQQVTLSCSPISGHRSVSWYQQTPGQGLQFLFEYFSETQRNKGNFPGRFSGRQFSNSRSEMNVSTLELGDSALYLCASSLAGLSEAFFGQGTRLTVV.

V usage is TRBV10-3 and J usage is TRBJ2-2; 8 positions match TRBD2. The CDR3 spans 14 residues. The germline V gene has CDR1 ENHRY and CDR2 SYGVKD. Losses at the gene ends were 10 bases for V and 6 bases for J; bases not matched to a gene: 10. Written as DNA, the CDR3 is TGTGCCACCGTGGCTAGCGGGTTCTCCGGGGAGCTGTTTTTT. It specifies CATVASGFSGELFF.

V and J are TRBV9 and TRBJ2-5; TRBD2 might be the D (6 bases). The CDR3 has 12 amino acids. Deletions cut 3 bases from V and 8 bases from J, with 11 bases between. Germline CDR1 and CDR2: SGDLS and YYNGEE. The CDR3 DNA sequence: TGTGCCAGCAGCGAATCCGGGACTACCCAGTACTTC. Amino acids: CASSESGTTQYF. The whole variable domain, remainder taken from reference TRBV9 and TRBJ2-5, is DSGVTQTPKHLITATGQRVTLRCSPRSGDLSVYWYQQSLDQGLQFLIQYYNGEERAKGNILERFSAQQFPDLHSELNLSSLELGDSALYFCASSESGTTQYFGPGTRLLVL.

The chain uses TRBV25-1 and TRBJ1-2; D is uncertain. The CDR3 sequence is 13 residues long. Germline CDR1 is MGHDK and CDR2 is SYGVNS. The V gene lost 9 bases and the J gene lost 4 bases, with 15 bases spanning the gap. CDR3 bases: TGTGCCAGGGCGGCGCCCCCGGGCTATGGCTACACCTTC. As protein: CARAAPPGYGYTF.

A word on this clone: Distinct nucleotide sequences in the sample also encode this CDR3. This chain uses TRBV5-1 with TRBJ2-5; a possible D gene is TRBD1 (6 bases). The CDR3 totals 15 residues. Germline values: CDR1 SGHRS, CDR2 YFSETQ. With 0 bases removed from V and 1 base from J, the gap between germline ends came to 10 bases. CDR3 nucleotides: TGCGCCAGCAGCTTGGCACAGGGTCCCCAAGAGACCCAGTACTTC. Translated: CASSLAQGPQETQYF.

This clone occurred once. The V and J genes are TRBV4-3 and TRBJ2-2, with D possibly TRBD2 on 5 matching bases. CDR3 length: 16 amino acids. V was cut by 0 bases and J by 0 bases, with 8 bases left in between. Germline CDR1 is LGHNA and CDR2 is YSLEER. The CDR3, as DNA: TGCGCCAGCAGCCAAGAGACGGGATCGAACACCGGGGAGCTGTTTTTT. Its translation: CASSQETGSNTGELFF.

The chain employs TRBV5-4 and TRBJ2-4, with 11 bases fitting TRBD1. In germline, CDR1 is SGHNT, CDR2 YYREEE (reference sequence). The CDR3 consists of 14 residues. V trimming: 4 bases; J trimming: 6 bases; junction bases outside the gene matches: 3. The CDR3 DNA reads TGTGCCAGCAGCCAGGGACAGGGGGGAAACATTCAGTACTTC. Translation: CASSQGQGGNIQYF.

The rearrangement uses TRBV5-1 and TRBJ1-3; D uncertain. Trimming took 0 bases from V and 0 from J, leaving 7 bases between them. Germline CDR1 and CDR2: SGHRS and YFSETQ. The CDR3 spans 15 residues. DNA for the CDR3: TGCGCCAGCAGCTTGGACACGAACTCTGGAAACACCATATATTTT. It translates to CASSLDTNSGNTIYF. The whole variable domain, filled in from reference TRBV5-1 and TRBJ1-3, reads KAGVTQTPRYLIKTRGQQVTLSCSPISGHRSVSWYQQTPGQGLQFLFEYFSETQRNKGNFPGRFSGRQFSNSRSEMNVSTLELGDSALYLCASSLDTNSGNTIYFGEGSWLTVV.

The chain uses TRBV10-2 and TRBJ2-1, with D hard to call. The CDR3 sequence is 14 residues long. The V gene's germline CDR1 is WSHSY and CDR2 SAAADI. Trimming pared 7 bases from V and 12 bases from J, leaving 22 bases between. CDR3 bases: TGCGCCAGCATAGGGCAGGTACCCTCCCCGGTGCAGTTCTTC. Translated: CASIGQVPSPVQFF.

DNA of the CDR3: TGTGCCAGTAAAACCAGGGGAGGCGAGCAGTTCTTC. The encoded protein is CASKTRGGEQFF. The chain links TRBV19 to TRBJ2-1; D tentatively reads TRBD1 or TRBD2 (6 bases each). This CDR3 region has 12 residues. Trimming removed 7 bases from V and 10 bases from J, with 14 bases in between. Germline-derived CDR1 and CDR2 are LNHDA and SQIVND (reference sequence).

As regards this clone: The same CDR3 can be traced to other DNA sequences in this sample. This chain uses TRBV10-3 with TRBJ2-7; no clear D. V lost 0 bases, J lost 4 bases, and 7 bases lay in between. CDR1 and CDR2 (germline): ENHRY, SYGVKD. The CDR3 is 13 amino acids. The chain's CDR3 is CAISESIPYEQYF. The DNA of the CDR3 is TGTGCCATCAGTGAGTCTATCCCATACGAGCAGTACTTC.